These 20 T cell receptor beta chains were all obtained from the same sample, sequenced in a study of cytomegalovirus exposure and HLA in healthy donors. The PCR ran on 60 Vbeta and 13 Jbeta primers. Some clones are missing from TCRdb's copy, which holds only in-frame ones; the method was immunoSEQ multiplex PCR. This sample yields over 70,000 clones, of which 76% are seen a single time; approximately 1.5% belongs to the top ten. The sample comprised PBMCs. These receptors came from a male donor in good health and CMV-seronegative.

This chain joins TRBV18 and TRBJ1-4, with TRBD1 identical over 7 bases. The V gene's germline CDR1 is KGHSH and CDR2 LQKENI. V dropped 5 bases and J dropped 12; count of bases not matched to a gene: 18. The CDR3 is made up of 16 amino acids. The CDR3 loop reads CASSSSLGTDPRELFF. DNA for the CDR3: TGTGCCAGCTCATCCTCTCTTGGGACAGACCCTCGGGAACTGTTTTTT.

V gene TRBV6-1 combines with J gene TRBJ2-7; TRBD2 agrees at 11 bases. The germline gives CDR1 MNHNS, CDR2 SASEGT. The CDR3 is made up of 14 amino acids. V lost 11 bases, J lost 3 bases, and 9 bases stayed unmatched. CDR3: CAGGLAGGVYEQYF. The CDR3 nucleotides read TGTGCCGGAGGACTAGCGGGCGGAGTCTACGAGCAGTACTTC.

A few counts support this clone. The chain uses TRBV30 and TRBJ1-1; D call uncertain. The CDR3 is made up of 10 amino acids. Germline V gene data show CDR1 as GTSNPN and CDR2 as SVGIG (reference sequence). V shed 8 bases and J shed 4 bases, with 8 bases lying between them. CDR3 bases: TGTGCCAGCCGGAGCACTGAAGCTTTCTTT. It is translated as CASRSTEAFF.

This rearrangement joins TRBV19 to TRBJ2-7; D possibly corresponds to TRBD1 (7 bases). This CDR3 has 16 amino acids. Germline V gives CDR1 LNHDA, CDR2 SQIVND (reference sequence). V lost 3 bases and J 1 base, leaving 16 bases between the germline ends. The CDR3 nucleotides read TGTGCCAGTAGTATGAATTGGAGGGACAGTTCCTACGAGCAGTACTTC. Amino acids: CASSMNWRDSSYEQYF.

The rearrangement links TRBV7-3 to TRBJ2-2, with D possibly TRBD1 on 6 matching bases. Between the trimmed V and J ends, which lost 3 bases and 2 bases, there was a span of 13 bases. Germline CDR1 and CDR2: SGHTA and FQGTGA. There are 16 residues in the CDR3. This chain's CDR3 is CASSLVGALNTGELFF. CDR3 nucleotides: TGTGCCAGCAGCTTGGTGGGGGCTCTCAACACCGGGGAGCTGTTTTTT.

V and J are TRBV25-1 and TRBJ2-1; perhaps TRBD2 as D (6 bases). V lost 6 bases and J 2 bases, leaving 23 bases between the germline ends. Germline V lookup: CDR1 MGHDK, CDR2 SYGVNS. The CDR3 has 18 amino acids. CDR3 coding DNA: TGTGCCAGCAGCGCCTCCCTCGGGACTCTATCACCCTACAATGAGCAGTTCTTC. This sequence encodes CASSASLGTLSPYNEQFF.

The chain carries TRBV7-2 and TRBJ2-1; TRBD1 matches at 7 bases. The V and J ends lost 5 bases and 1 base, in that order; junction bases with no gene match: 8. From germline, CDR1 is SGHTA and CDR2 FQGNSA. The CDR3 is 16 residues long. CDR3 protein: CASSRDSSPSYNEQFF. CDR3 in DNA: TGTGCCAGCAGCAGGGACAGCTCCCCGTCCTACAATGAGCAGTTCTTC.

The J gene is TRBJ2-7, the V gene TRBV6-6, with D uncertain. Trimming left V 5 bases short and J 3 bases short, with 8 bases between. CDR1 is MNHNY, CDR2 SVGAGI, per germline (reference sequence). The CDR3 contains 12 residues. CDR3 coding DNA: TGTGCCAGCAGTCGCGTGGTCTACGAGCAGTACTTC. It specifies CASSRVVYEQYF.

This chain joins TRBV9 and TRBJ1-3, with D perhaps TRBD1 (5 bases). Trimming removed 3 bases at V and 4 bases at J, with 11 bases between. Germline CDR1 is SGDLS and CDR2 is YYNGEE. The CDR3 loop spans 14 amino acids. DNA for the CDR3: TGTGCCAGCAGCGCAGGGCTTTCCGGAAACACCATATATTTT. Its protein product is CASSAGLSGNTIYF.

This chain joins TRBV30 and TRBJ1-1; maybe TRBD1 (6 bases). In germline, CDR1 is GTSNPN, CDR2 SVGIG (reference sequence). The CDR3 is 14 amino acids. V was trimmed by 8 bases and J by 6 bases, leaving 22 bases between them. CDR3 region: CAHRRGRGIAEAFF. CDR3 DNA: TGTGCCCACCGGAGGGGGAGGGGTATTGCTGAAGCTTTCTTT.

V is TRBV11-2 and J is TRBJ1-1; TRBD1 matches 9 bases. V dropped 2 bases and J dropped 4; count of bases not matched to a gene: 5. The CDR3 runs to 15 residues. The V gene's germline CDR1 is SGHAT and CDR2 FQNNGV. This chain's CDR3 is CASSLPLGQGTEAFF. The CDR3 bases are TGTGCCAGCAGCTTACCCCTGGGACAGGGCACTGAAGCTTTCTTT.

Regarding this clone: A read error may account for a junction end that differs from germline. Other DNA sequences in the sample encode the same CDR3. The V call is TRBV4-1, the J call TRBJ2-6; D uncertain. CDR1 MGHRA and CDR2 YSYEKL come from the germline V gene. The CDR3 consists of 16 residues. The CDR3: CASSQVERSGANVLTF. The DNA of the CDR3 is TGCGCCAGTAGCCAAGTAGAGAGGTCTGGGGCCAACGTCCTGACTTTC.

This clone was counted between two and nine times. The chain links TRBV6-4 to TRBJ1-2, with 9 bases lining up with TRBD1. This CDR3 comprises 15 residues. In germline, CDR1 is MRHNA, CDR2 SNTAGT. The V segment lost 2 bases and the J segment 5 bases; nucleotides outside the gene matches: 6. CDR3 amino acids: CASSDGNGQGYGYTF. The CDR3 DNA is TGTGCCAGCAGTGACGGGAACGGACAGGGGTATGGCTACACCTTC.

This clone was counted once. The V call is TRBV6-1, the J call TRBJ1-1; 9 bases align to TRBD1. The CDR3 runs to 14 residues. Germline V gives CDR1 MNHNS, CDR2 SASEGT. The J segment lost 1 base and the V segment lost 6 bases, leaving 3 bases of the junction unmatched. CDR3 bases: TGTGCCAGCAGCGGGACAGGGCCGAACACTGAAGCTTTCTTT. This sequence encodes CASSGTGPNTEAFF.

This chain connects TRBV7-9 to TRBJ2-5, with TRBD1 identical over 7 bases. The CDR3 totals 15 residues. Trimming took 5 bases from V and 6 from J; bases not matched to a gene: 12. Germline V gene data show CDR1 as SEHNR and CDR2 as FQNEAQ (reference sequence). Here the CDR3 reads CASSGRDSWEKTQYF. Written as DNA, the CDR3 is TGTGCCAGCAGCGGTAGGGACAGTTGGGAAAAGACCCAGTACTTC. The complete variable domain, with remaining parts taken from reference TRBV7-9 and TRBJ2-5, reads DTGVSQNPRHKITKRGQNVTFRCDPISEHNRLYWYRQTLGQGPEFLTYFQNEAQLEKSRLLSDRFSAERPKGSFSTLEIQRTEQGDSAMYLCASSGRDSWEKTQYFGPGTRLLVL.

This clone was found a few times. The genes are TRBV15 and TRBJ1-3; D unresolved. Deletions cut 0 bases from V and 0 bases from J, with 6 bases between. Germline V gene data show CDR1 as LNHNV and CDR2 as YYDKDF (reference sequence). CDR3 size: 15 residues. The CDR3 DNA reads as TGTGCCACCAGCAGAGAGACATTCTCTGGAAACACCATATATTTT. This encodes CATSRETFSGNTIYF.

The chain combines TRBV19 with TRBJ2-1; the match to TRBD2 covers 9 bases. CDR1 and CDR2 (germline): LNHDA, SQIVND (reference sequence). The CDR3 totals 15 residues. V shed 9 bases, J shed 7 bases, and the junction held 13 bases outside the gene matches. CDR3 protein: CASRKGAGGGNEQFF. The CDR3 bases are TGTGCCAGCCGAAAGGGGGCGGGGGGGGGAAATGAGCAGTTCTTC. Looking up the rest from reference TRBV19 and TRBJ2-1 gives the full variable domain: DGGITQSPKYLFRKEGQNVTLSCEQNLNHDAMYWYRQDPGQGLRLIYYSQIVNDFQKGDIAEGYSVSREKKESFPLTVTSAQKNPTAFYLCASRKGAGGGNEQFFGPGTRLTVL.

The chain combines TRBV5-1 with TRBJ1-6; D remains unclear. Germline assignment: CDR1 SGHRS and CDR2 YFSETQ. Trimming pared 0 bases from V and 9 bases from J, leaving 7 bases between. The CDR3 loop spans 13 amino acids. The CDR3 protein is CASSLDPGSPLHF. The CDR3 bases are TGCGCCAGCAGCTTGGACCCAGGTTCACCCCTCCACTTT.

The rearrangement joins TRBV28 to TRBJ1-4; 9 positions agree with TRBD1. Trimming removed 2 bases from V and 10 bases from J; junction bases left unmatched: 5. The V gene's germline CDR1 is MDHEN and CDR2 SYDVKM. This CDR3 is 14 amino acids long. CDR3 protein: CASSLQDRGGKLFF. CDR3 DNA sequence: TGTGCCAGCAGTTTACAGGACAGGGGTGGAAAACTGTTTTTT.

This CDR3 reads CSGRQGMNTEAFF. The CDR3, as DNA: TGCAGCGGCAGACAGGGCATGAACACTGAAGCTTTCTTT. V usage is TRBV29-1 and J usage is TRBJ1-1; 7 bases line up with TRBD1. The V gene's germline CDR1 is SQVTM and CDR2 ANQGSEA. CDR3 length equals 13 residues. With 7 bases clipped from V and 0 bases from J, the junction kept 5 bases outside the gene matches.